This TCR beta chain was sequenced for a study of neurological immune-mediated disorders. Germline CDR1 SGHRS, CDR2 YFSETQ. The V gene lost 6 bases and the J gene lost 4 bases, with 17 bases spanning the gap. The CDR3 runs to 15 residues. Time point denoted: longitudinal time-point 3. TCRdb re-called the 5' RACE reads with MiXCR, one entry per CDR3 protein. Among 84,000 or so distinct CDR3 sequences, under 4.5% were seen once, and the ten largest hold around 6%. This clonotype appeared many times. The sequencing input was PBMCs. V and J are TRBV5-1 and TRBJ2-1; D perhaps matches TRBD1 (6 bases). This receptor was obtained from a woman in her fifties or sixties with multiple sclerosis. The CDR3 loop reads CASTLRDIPYNEQFF. CDR3 DNA: TGCGCCAGCACTCTCCGGGACATTCCATACAATGAGCAGTTCTTC.